A single sample gave rise to the 21 T cell receptor beta chains below, sequenced in a study of blood T cell repertoires in COVID-19. The repertoire was sequenced with immunoSEQ multiplex PCR; TCRdb's copy has only in-frame clones and lacks some. The repertoire consists of 150,000 to 250,000 clones, with roughly 79% occurring once and the leading ten covering about 6.9%. The material sequenced was peripheral blood. These receptors were taken from a human donor with acute or convalescent COVID-19. The donor label of this sample is uncertain.

This clone has more than one count but fewer than ten. The chain uses TRBV5-8 and TRBJ1-2; D unclear. Looked up from germline, CDR1 is SGHTS and CDR2 is YDEGEE. The CDR3 consists of 14 residues. Trimming took 0 bases from V and 4 from J, leaving 10 bases between them. CDR3 bases: TGTGCCAGCAGCTTGGCCCAGGTGGGCTATGGCTACACCTTC. It encodes CASSLAQVGYGYTF.

This rearrangement joins TRBV28 to TRBJ2-5; TRBD2 aligns across 15 bases. CDR3 length equals 14 residues. Germline assignment: CDR1 MDHEN and CDR2 SYDVKM. V lost 5 bases to trimming and J lost 7 bases; unmatched junction nucleotides: 2. The CDR3 sequence: CASSPGLAGGTQYF. CDR3 in DNA: TGTGCCAGCAGTCCGGGACTAGCGGGGGGGACCCAGTACTTC.

The chain carries TRBV7-8 and TRBJ2-1, with D possibly TRBD2 on 7 matching bases. Germline CDR1 and CDR2: SGHVS and FQNEAQ. The CDR3 runs 16 residues. V shed 4 bases and J shed 0 bases, with 13 bases lying between them. CDR3 sequence (DNA): TGTGCCAGCAGCTCACAGCGGGGACACTCCTACAATGAGCAGTTCTTC. Translation gives CASSSQRGHSYNEQFF.

The genes are TRBV5-1 and TRBJ1-5, with D tentatively TRBD1 (5 bases). V gave up 0 bases and J gave up 3 bases, with 7 bases separating them. The germline gives CDR1 SGHRS, CDR2 YFSETQ. The CDR3 consists of 14 residues. DNA of the CDR3: TGCGCCAGCAGCTTGGGACAGCCCAATCAGCCCCAGCATTTT. Translated, it gives CASSLGQPNQPQHF. The variable domain in full, with the rest retrieved from reference TRBV5-1 and TRBJ1-5, is KAGVTQTPRYLIKTRGQQVTLSCSPISGHRSVSWYQQTPGQGLQFLFEYFSETQRNKGNFPGRFSGRQFSNSRSEMNVSTLELGDSALYLCASSLGQPNQPQHFGDGTRLSIL.

CDR3 sequence: CASSAGLAGTEQFF. Written as DNA, the CDR3 is TGTGCCAGCAGCGCGGGACTAGCGGGAACTGAGCAGTTCTTC. This chain joins TRBV9 and TRBJ2-1; 13 bases map to TRBD2. The germline gives CDR1 SGDLS, CDR2 YYNGEE. V lost 3 bases and J lost 9; bases outside the gene matches: 3. This CDR3 has 14 residues.

V gene TRBV11-2 combines with J gene TRBJ2-2, with a possible D match to TRBD2 (6 bases). CDR1 and CDR2 (germline): SGHAT, FQNNGV. The CDR3 has 15 amino acids. The germline V and J ends were trimmed by 5 bases and 4 bases, with 14 bases remaining between them. CDR3 nucleotides: TGTGCCAGCAGCGGAGGGTACACTCCCACCGGGGAGCTGTTTTTT. As protein: CASSGGYTPTGELFF.

The chain is built from TRBV5-1 and TRBJ1-1; 9 positions agree with TRBD1. There are 14 residues in the CDR3. The ends lost 3 bases at V and 7 bases at J; junction bases unmatched: 7. The germline CDR1 and CDR2 sequences are SGHRS and YFSETQ. In nucleotides, the CDR3 is TGCGCCAGCAGCTGGGAGACAGGGGGGATTGAAGCTTTCTTT. Its protein product is CASSWETGGIEAFF. Combining the CDR3 with reference TRBV5-1 and TRBJ1-1 gives the whole variable domain KAGVTQTPRYLIKTRGQQVTLSCSPISGHRSVSWYQQTPGQGLQFLFEYFSETQRNKGNFPGRFSGRQFSNSRSEMNVSTLELGDSALYLCASSWETGGIEAFFGQGTRLTVV.

The rearrangement uses TRBV19 and TRBJ2-7; no reliable D call. Trimming took 7 bases from V and 9 from J, leaving 10 bases between them. CDR3 length: 10 amino acids. The germline V gene has CDR1 LNHDA and CDR2 SQIVND (reference sequence). The CDR3 protein is CASTPFRQYF. The CDR3 bases are TGTGCCAGTACCCCCTTTAGGCAGTACTTC.

The chain carries TRBV10-3 and TRBJ1-1; D uncertain. Germline V gene data show CDR1 as ENHRY and CDR2 as SYGVKD. The germline V and J ends were trimmed by 2 bases and 6 bases, with 13 bases remaining between them. The CDR3 is 14 residues long. Here the CDR3 DNA reads TGTGCCATCAGTGAGGAGAGGTTTTTGGCTGAAGCTTTCTTT. It yields the protein CAISEERFLAEAFF.

The rearrangement uses TRBV7-9 and TRBJ2-3, with 7 bases that match TRBD1. The V segment lost 5 bases and the J segment 6 bases; nucleotides outside the gene matches: 5. Germline V gene lookup returns CDR1 SEHNR and CDR2 FQNEAQ (reference sequence). This CDR3 region has 13 residues. The DNA of the CDR3 is TGTGCCAGCAGCGTCGGGACAGTGGATACGCAGTATTTT. Translation gives CASSVGTVDTQYF.

The chain carries TRBV18 and TRBJ2-7; possible D gene TRBD1, 6 bases. The CDR3 contains 13 residues. Germline values: CDR1 KGHSH, CDR2 LQKENI. The V end was cut by 6 bases, the J end by 3 bases, with 12 bases between. Here the CDR3 reads CASSPGQYYEQYF. Here the CDR3 DNA reads TGTGCCAGCTCCCCCGGACAGTACTACGAGCAGTACTTC.

The gene calls are TRBV7-2 and TRBJ2-1, with 10 bases that match TRBD2. The CDR3 contains 16 residues. V trimming: 4 bases; J trimming: 3 bases; junction bases outside the gene matches: 6. CDR1 and CDR2 from the germline V gene are SGHTA and FQGNSA. In DNA, the CDR3 is TGTGCCAGCAGCTCGCGGACTAGCGGAGACTACAATGAGCAGTTCTTC. Its protein product is CASSSRTSGDYNEQFF.

This chain connects TRBV11-3 to TRBJ2-1, with D maybe TRBD2 (6 bases). Germline V gives CDR1 SGHNT, CDR2 YENEEA. V lost 6 bases and J lost 9, with 15 bases in between. This CDR3 spans 13 amino acids. In DNA, the CDR3 is TGTGCCAGCAGTATGGAGGGCCACGGTGAGCAGTTCTTC. Its translation is CASSMEGHGEQFF.

The chain links TRBV19 to TRBJ1-1; D might be TRBD1 (5 bases). The CDR3 totals 13 residues. In germline, CDR1 is LNHDA, CDR2 SQIVND (reference sequence). Trimming left V 7 bases short and J 3 bases short, with 12 bases between. The CDR3 sequence: CASKGADHTEAFF. CDR3 bases: TGTGCCAGTAAAGGGGCAGACCACACTGAAGCTTTCTTT.

The genes are TRBV28 and TRBJ1-3; D is undetermined. Trimming shortened V by 6 bases and J by 0 bases, and 12 bases separated the two germline ends. This CDR3 spans 15 amino acids. Germline CDR1 MDHEN, CDR2 SYDVKM. CDR3 sequence (DNA): TGTGCCAGCAGCACCGTAGGGAGCTCTGGAAACACCATATATTTT. Amino acids: CASSTVGSSGNTIYF.

This clone was picked up one time. The V and J genes are TRBV5-4 and TRBJ1-5; 7 bases agree with TRBD1. V shed 4 bases, J shed 6 bases, and the junction held 4 bases outside the gene matches. The CDR3 runs 13 residues. Looked up from germline, CDR1 is SGHNT and CDR2 is YYREEE (reference sequence). The CDR3: CASSRGGIQPQHF. CDR3 sequence (DNA): TGTGCCAGCAGCCGAGGGGGCATTCAGCCCCAGCATTTT. Combining the CDR3 with reference TRBV5-4 and TRBJ1-5 gives the whole variable domain ETGVTQSPTHLIKTRGQQVTLRCSSQSGHNTVSWYQQALGQGPQFIFQYYREEENGRGNFPPRFSGLQFPNYSSELNVNALELDDSALYLCASSRGGIQPQHFGDGTRLSIL.

The chain carries TRBV27 and TRBJ1-1; a possible D gene is TRBD1 (6 bases). CDR1 and CDR2 from the germline V gene are MNHEY and SMNVEV (reference sequence). The CDR3 loop spans 14 amino acids. The V end was cut by 5 bases, the J end by 1 base, with 11 bases between. CDR3 loop: CASSPGHSNTEAFF. CDR3 DNA: TGTGCCAGCAGTCCGGGACATTCGAACACTGAAGCTTTCTTT.

This clone was recorded many times. The chain recombines TRBV27 with TRBJ1-5, with a tentative D call TRBD1 (5 bases). Trimming took off 3 bases at V and 3 bases at J, with 9 bases between the two ends. Per germline, CDR1 MNHEY and CDR2 SMNVEV (reference sequence). The CDR3 runs to 14 residues. The DNA for the CDR3 is TGTGCCAGCAGTTTCGGGGGATTCAATCAGCCCCAGCATTTT. Encoded protein: CASSFGGFNQPQHF.

The CDR3 is CAWRRAGGIRNEQFF. DNA of the CDR3: TGTGCCTGGAGACGAGCGGGAGGAATTCGCAATGAGCAGTTCTTC. The chain has TRBV30 and TRBJ2-1; 9 nucleotides match TRBD2. This CDR3 is 15 amino acids long. Germline V CDR1 and CDR2: GTSNPN, SVGIG (reference sequence). The V segment lost 3 bases and the J segment 6 bases; nucleotides outside the gene matches: 9.

This chain uses TRBV29-1 with TRBJ2-1, with a possible D match to TRBD2 (8 bases). The CDR3 extends over 14 amino acids. Germline values: CDR1 SQVTM, CDR2 ANQGSEA. The ends were cut back, 4 bases at V and 7 bases at J, with 17 bases in the middle. DNA of the CDR3: TGCAGCGTTGCGGGAGGGGGCCTACGGAATGAGCAGTTCTTC. Its protein is CSVAGGGLRNEQFF.

The CDR3 here is CSGAEYRGYSEAFF. The CDR3 nucleotides are TGCAGCGGGGCGGAGTACAGGGGGTACTCTGAAGCTTTCTTT. The chain uses TRBV29-1 and TRBJ1-1, with 8 bases lining up with TRBD1. V dropped 7 bases and J dropped 6; count of bases not matched to a gene: 13. The CDR3 is 14 residues long. Germline CDR1 SQVTM, CDR2 ANQGSEA.